The source of this TCR beta chain is a study of early T cells in non-severe SARS-CoV-2 infection. Each CDR3 protein gets one entry after TCRdb re-called the 5' RACE reads with MiXCR. Seen here are roughly 60,000 distinct CDR3 sequences, roughly 8.4% observed once, and the top ten hold about 3.7%. CDR3 size: 14 residues. Germline CDR1 reads SGHTA; CDR2 reads FQGTGA. V lost 5 bases, J lost 3 bases, and 3 bases stayed unmatched. Sequenced sample: whole blood. This receptor was taken from an adult who was a healthcare worker with PCR-confirmed SARS-CoV-2 infection or an uninfected control (not recorded which). The J gene is TRBJ2-3, the V gene TRBV7-3; 9 bases are a match to TRBD1. CDR3 in amino acids: CASSPQGATDTQYF. The CDR3, as DNA: TGTGCCAGCAGCCCACAGGGGGCGACAGATACGCAGTATTTT.